Listed below are T cell receptor beta chains from one sample, sequenced in a study of T cell responses to AZD1222 COVID-19 vaccine. Clones were read by immunoSEQ multiplex PCR, and TCRdb kept only the in-frame ones, dropping some. The sample lists around 84,000 clones; 80% to 90% were seen once. The source material was peripheral blood, sampled 28 days after the second AZD1222 dose. The receptors were gathered from an adult who received the AZD1222 COVID-19 vaccine. Both conserved end residues are part of each CDR3. The D gene is left open where the match is weak. Rows may omit the clone size; those that give it use once, few, many or a size class.

>TRBV5-1|TRBJ2-1|few|TRBD2
CASSGPGLAGDVSYNEQFF
TGCGCCAGCAGCGGCCCGGGACTAGCGGGGGACGTCTCCTACAATGAGCAGTTCTTC
>TRBV7-6|TRBJ2-1|.|TRBD2
CASSLVGEGRNEQFF
TGTGCCAGCAGCTTAGTAGGGGAGGGGAGAAATGAGCAGTTCTTC
>TRBV10-3|TRBJ1-2|.|.
CAISDGRGFNYGYTF
TGTGCCATCAGTGACGGGCGGGGTTTTAACTATGGCTACACCTTC
>TRBV5-6|TRBJ2-5|.|TRBD1
CASSYDWTGLETQYF
TGTGCCAGCAGCTATGATTGGACAGGCTTAGAGACCCAGTACTTC
>TRBV7-9|TRBJ1-2|.|.
CASSQGTSQPYGYTF
TGTGCCAGCAGCCAAGGGACATCGCAACCGTATGGCTACACCTTC
>TRBV12-3/TRBV12-4|TRBJ1-2|.|.
CASSLNDYGYTF
TGTGCCAGCAGTTTAAACGATTATGGCTACACCTTC
>TRBV5-3|TRBJ2-2|.|.
CARGVMNTGELFF
TGTGCCAGAGGAGTCATGAACACCGGGGAGCTGTTTTTT
>TRBV27|TRBJ2-1|.|TRBD2
CASSRAGPYNEQFF
TGTGCCAGCAGTCGAGCGGGGCCCTACAATGAGCAGTTCTTC
>TRBV7-9|TRBJ2-2|.|TRBD1
CASSRQGANTGELFF
TGTGCCAGCAGCCGACAGGGGGCAAACACCGGGGAGCTGTTTTTT
>TRBV18|TRBJ2-5|few|TRBD2
CASSPSGGQETQYF
TGTGCCAGCTCACCATCGGGGGGCCAAGAGACCCAGTACTTC
>TRBV6-6|TRBJ1-4|.|.
CASSVSQGDPLFF
TGTGCCAGCTCCGTTTCACAGGGTGACCCACTGTTTTTT
>TRBV2|TRBJ2-1|.|TRBD1
CASSSGTAFYNEQFF
TGTGCCAGCAGTTCCGGGACAGCGTTTTACAATGAGCAGTTCTTC
>TRBV7-2|TRBJ2-5|.|.
CASSFSSGMETQYF
TGTGCCAGCAGCTTTTCGTCGGGCATGGAGACCCAGTACTTC
>TRBV2|TRBJ2-1|.|TRBD2
CASSTIERGGPNNEQFF
TGTGCCAGCAGTACAATCGAGCGGGGGGGACCGAACAATGAGCAGTTCTTC
>TRBV4-2|TRBJ1-3|.|.
CASSQDGATGNTIYF
TGTGCCAGCAGCCAAGACGGGGCAACTGGAAACACCATATATTTT
>TRBV24-1|TRBJ2-5|.|.
CATGGASDQETQYF
TGTGCCACCGGCGGCGCCAGCGATCAAGAGACCCAGTACTTC
>TRBV13|TRBJ1-2|.|TRBD1
CASSSAGQGTYGYTF
TGTGCCAGCAGCTCCGCCGGACAGGGGACCTATGGCTACACCTTC
>TRBV2|TRBJ2-7|.|TRBD2
CASTSQASGGKVLHEQYF
TGTGCCAGCACCTCACAGGCTAGCGGGGGGAAAGTTCTCCACGAGCAGTACTTC
>TRBV9|TRBJ1-6|.|.
CASSVEGQESSPLHF
TGTGCCAGCAGCGTAGAGGGGCAGGAGAGCTCACCCCTCCACTTT
>TRBV10-3|TRBJ2-5|.|.
CAISDHAGGKTETQYF
TGTGCCATCAGTGACCACGCCGGAGGTAAGACGGAGACCCAGTACTTC
>TRBV27|TRBJ1-2|.|.
CASSLSPFWGTNYGYTF
TGTGCCAGCAGTCTTTCCCCGTTTTGGGGTACTAACTATGGCTACACCTTC
>TRBV19|TRBJ2-7|.|.
CASSRERGYEQYF
TGTGCCAGTAGTAGGGAACGGGGCTACGAGCAGTACTTC
>TRBV5-6|TRBJ1-1|.|.
CASSFGTEAFF
TGTGCCAGCAGCTTTGGGACTGAAGCTTTCTTT
>TRBV4-1|TRBJ1-3|.|.
CASSPQGGTGNTIYF
TGCGCCAGCAGCCCCCAGGGAGGGACTGGAAACACCATATATTTT
>TRBV2|TRBJ2-2|.|.
CASSEDTGELFF
TGTGCCAGCAGCGAGGACACCGGGGAGCTGTTTTTT
>TRBV3-1/TRBV3-2|TRBJ2-5|.|.
CASSQALISQETQYF
TGTGCCAGCAGCCAGGCCCTAATTTCACAAGAGACCCAGTACTTC
>TRBV3-1/TRBV3-2|TRBJ2-7|few|TRBD1
CASSRTGGQGAPNEQYF
TGTGCCAGCAGCCGCACAGGGGGGCAGGGGGCGCCCAACGAGCAGTACTTC
>TRBV11-2|TRBJ2-7|.|TRBD1
CASSQSGTGGSYEQYF
TGTGCCAGCAGCCAAAGTGGGACAGGGGGTTCCTACGAGCAGTACTTC
>TRBV28|TRBJ2-7|.|TRBD1
CASSMTGYEQYF
TGTGCCAGCAGTATGACAGGGTACGAGCAGTACTTC
>TRBV3-1/TRBV3-2|TRBJ1-6|few|TRBD1
CASSPTGTGVSPLHF
TGTGCCAGCAGCCCAACCGGGACAGGAGTTTCACCCCTCCACTTT
>TRBV13|TRBJ2-1|.|TRBD2
CASSLGGGAGGEQFF
TGTGCCAGCAGCCTAGGCGGGGGGGCCGGAGGTGAGCAGTTCTTC
>TRBV4-1|TRBJ1-2|.|.
CASSQDVGLNYGYTF
TGCGCCAGCAGCCAAGATGTCGGTTTGAACTATGGCTACACCTTC
>TRBV24-1|TRBJ2-3|.|.
CATSDLGSTDTQYF
TGTGCCACCAGTGACCTCGGGAGCACAGATACGCAGTATTTT
>TRBV10-3|TRBJ1-4|.|.
CAISQGDEKLFF
TGTGCCATCAGTCAAGGGGATGAAAAACTGTTTTTT
>TRBV12-3/TRBV12-4|TRBJ1-1|.|.
CASSFRGYTEAFF
TGTGCCAGCAGTTTTAGGGGGTACACTGAAGCTTTCTTT
>TRBV7-2|TRBJ1-5|.|TRBD1
CASSLVGTGALNQPQHF
TGTGCCAGCAGCTTAGTGGGGACAGGGGCGCTTAATCAGCCCCAGCATTTT
>TRBV7-2|TRBJ2-5|.|TRBD2
CASSLGNRGGAHRETQYF
TGTGCCAGCAGCTTAGGAAATCGCGGGGGGGCCCACAGGGAGACCCAGTACTTC
>TRBV18|TRBJ2-2|.|.
CASSPYSGELFF
TGTGCCAGCTCACCATACTCCGGGGAGCTGTTTTTT
>TRBV7-6|TRBJ2-1|.|.
CASSLGGREMDEQFF
TGTGCCAGCAGCTTGGGGGGAAGAGAAATGGATGAGCAGTTCTTC
>TRBV2|TRBJ1-5|.|.
CASRATGPAFNQPQHF
TGTGCCAGCAGAGCTACGGGGCCAGCGTTTAATCAGCCCCAGCATTTT
>TRBV7-9|TRBJ1-1|.|.
CASSTMGGNTEAFF
TGTGCCAGCTCTACGATGGGAGGGAACACTGAAGCTTTCTTT
>TRBV5-5|TRBJ2-2|.|TRBD1
CATTGTANTGELFF
TGTGCCACCACCGGGACAGCGAACACCGGGGAGCTGTTTTTT
>TRBV15|TRBJ2-1|.|TRBD2
CATSRDRAGPFNEQFF
TGTGCCACCAGCAGAGATCGAGCGGGGCCGTTTAATGAGCAGTTCTTC
>TRBV14|TRBJ1-3|.|.
CASSSQTAASGNTIYF
TGTGCCAGCAGCTCACAGACAGCCGCCTCTGGAAACACCATATATTTT
>TRBV21-1|TRBJ1-2|once|.
CARVGQEMGYTF
TGTGCCAGAGTCGGCCAGGAGATGGGCTACACCTTC
>TRBV4-1|TRBJ2-1|.|TRBD1
CASSQQDRAYNEQFF
TGCGCCAGCAGCCAACAGGACAGGGCCTACAATGAGCAGTTCTTC
>TRBV6-1|TRBJ2-7|.|.
CASSEDPPGLTAYEQYF
TGTGCCAGCAGTGAAGATCCCCCGGGGTTAACCGCCTACGAGCAGTACTTC
>TRBV11-2|TRBJ2-5|.|TRBD2
CASSPRGSGGQQETQYF
TGTGCCAGCAGCCCCAGGGGAAGCGGGGGACAACAAGAGACCCAGTACTTC
>TRBV6-5|TRBJ1-3|few|.
CASSQWGGAGNTIYF
TGTGCCAGCAGCCAGTGGGGGGGAGCTGGAAACACCATATATTTT
>TRBV5-1|TRBJ2-7|.|.
CASSGPGTGPYEQYF
TGCGCCAGCAGCGGGCCCGGGACTGGCCCCTACGAGCAGTACTTC
>TRBV2|TRBJ1-5|.|TRBD1
CASRVTGGTNQPQHF
TGTGCCAGCAGAGTGACAGGGGGGACCAATCAGCCCCAGCATTTT
>TRBV3-1/TRBV3-2|TRBJ1-2|.|.
CASSPGTGNYGYTF
TGTGCCAGCAGCCCCGGTACAGGGAACTATGGCTACACCTTC
>TRBV5-4|TRBJ2-1|once|TRBD1
CASSSLDRGRNEQFF
TGTGCCAGCAGCTCACTGGACAGGGGGCGGAATGAGCAGTTCTTC
>TRBV14|TRBJ2-2|.|TRBD2
CASSHPTSGGGKNTGELFF
TGTGCCAGCAGCCACCCAACTAGCGGGGGGGGTAAGAACACCGGGGAGCTGTTTTTT
>TRBV6-5|TRBJ1-1|.|.
CASSPTGLSIEAFF
TGTGCCAGCAGCCCCACAGGGTTAAGTATTGAAGCTTTCTTT
>TRBV9|TRBJ1-6|once|TRBD1
CASSQSGQNNSPLHF
TGTGCCAGCAGCCAATCGGGACAGAATAATTCACCCCTCCACTTT
>TRBV6-5|TRBJ2-7|.|.
CASRGLSYEQYF
TGTGCCAGCAGGGGACTCTCCTACGAGCAGTACTTC
>TRBV3-1/TRBV3-2|TRBJ1-2|once|TRBD1
CASSHRQGNGYTF
TGTGCCAGCAGCCATCGACAGGGGAATGGCTACACCTTC